Below, 5 T cell receptor beta chains from the same sample are listed, as sequenced in a study of blood T cell repertoires in COVID-19. Using immunoSEQ multiplex PCR, the repertoire was profiled, and TCRdb retains in-frame clones only, with some absent. In the table there are roughly 150,000 clones, approximately 88% of which are singletons. The sequenced sample consisted of PBMCs or T cells enriched from blood (not recorded which). The receptors here all came from a man aged 65 to 79 who had been exposed to COVID-19.

The chain links TRBV24-1 to TRBJ2-3, with TRBD2 matching over 7 bases. Trimming cost V 3 bases and J 0 bases; bases outside gene matches: 2. This CDR3 contains 15 residues. Germline CDR1 reads KGHDR; CDR2 reads SFDVKD. The CDR3 bases are TGTGCCACCAGTGATGAACTAGCGAGCACAGATACGCAGTATTTT. This sequence encodes CATSDELASTDTQYF.

The chain employs TRBV10-3 and TRBJ2-7; TRBD2 matches 11 bases. The J segment lost 3 bases and the V segment lost 6 bases, leaving 4 bases of the junction unmatched. CDR3 length: 14 amino acids. Germline assignment: CDR1 ENHRY and CDR2 SYGVKD. In DNA, the CDR3 is TGTGCCATCAGACAAGGGACTAGCGGCTACGAGCAGTACTTC. Its protein product is CAIRQGTSGYEQYF.

The rearrangement uses TRBV19 and TRBJ1-4, with D uncertain. Germline V gene lookup returns CDR1 LNHDA and CDR2 SQIVND (reference sequence). V was clipped by 7 bases and J by 7 bases, with 7 bases between them. This CDR3 spans 11 amino acids. CDR3 in DNA: TGTGCCAGTACTGGACTTGAAAAACTGTTTTTT. Protein sequence: CASTGLEKLFF.

This sequence joins TRBV10-2 and TRBJ2-7, with 9 bases lining up with TRBD2. The CDR3 spans 15 residues. Germline lookup yields CDR1 WSHSY and CDR2 SAAADI. J was trimmed by 0 bases and V by 5 bases; bases with no gene match: 5. CDR3 nucleotides: TGCGCCAGCAGTCCTTTTAGCGGGAGCTCCTACGAGCAGTACTTC. Encoded protein: CASSPFSGSSYEQYF.

The chain combines TRBV6-5 with TRBJ2-3; the match to TRBD2 covers 8 bases. The germline CDR1 and CDR2 sequences are MNHEY and SVGAGI. The V segment lost 6 bases and the J segment 1 base; nucleotides outside the gene matches: 0. The CDR3 covers 13 residues. CDR3 sequence: CASRTSGTDTQYF. As DNA, the CDR3 is TGTGCCAGCAGGACTAGCGGCACAGATACGCAGTATTTT.